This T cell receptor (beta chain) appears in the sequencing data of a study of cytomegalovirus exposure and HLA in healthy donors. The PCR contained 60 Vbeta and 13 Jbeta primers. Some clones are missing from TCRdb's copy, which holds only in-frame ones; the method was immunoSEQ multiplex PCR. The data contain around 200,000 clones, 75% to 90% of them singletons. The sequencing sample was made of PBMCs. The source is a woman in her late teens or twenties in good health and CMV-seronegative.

CDR3 amino acids: CASSSGGGSYEQYF. The CDR3, as DNA: TGTGCCAGCAGTTCGGGAGGGGGTTCCTACGAGCAGTACTTC. The rearrangement uses TRBV28 and TRBJ2-7, with 8 nucleotides matching TRBD2. J gave up 1 base and V 4 bases, and 3 bases lay outside the gene matches. Germline CDR1 reads MDHEN; CDR2 reads SYDVKM. This CDR3 has 14 amino acids. The complete variable domain, with remaining parts taken from reference TRBV28 and TRBJ2-7, reads DVKVTQSSRYLVKRTGEKVFLECVQDMDHENMFWYRQDPGLGLRLIYFSYDVKMKEKGDIPEGYSVSREKKERFSLILESASTNQTSMYLCASSSGGGSYEQYFGPGTRLTVT.